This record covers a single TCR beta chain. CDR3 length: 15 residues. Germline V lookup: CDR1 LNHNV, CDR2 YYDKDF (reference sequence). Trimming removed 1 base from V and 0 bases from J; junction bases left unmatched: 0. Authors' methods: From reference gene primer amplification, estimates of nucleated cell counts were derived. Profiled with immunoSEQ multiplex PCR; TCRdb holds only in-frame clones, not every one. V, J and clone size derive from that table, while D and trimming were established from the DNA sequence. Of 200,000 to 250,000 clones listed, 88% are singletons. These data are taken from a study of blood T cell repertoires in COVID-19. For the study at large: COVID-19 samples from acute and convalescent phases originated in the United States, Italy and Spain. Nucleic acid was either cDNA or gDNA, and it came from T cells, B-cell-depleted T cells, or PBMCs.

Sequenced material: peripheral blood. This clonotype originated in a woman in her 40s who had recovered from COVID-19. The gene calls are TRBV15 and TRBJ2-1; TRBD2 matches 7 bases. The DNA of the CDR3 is TGTGCCACCAGCAGAGGCGGGAGCTCCTACAATGAGCAGTTCTTC. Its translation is CATSRGGSSYNEQFF.